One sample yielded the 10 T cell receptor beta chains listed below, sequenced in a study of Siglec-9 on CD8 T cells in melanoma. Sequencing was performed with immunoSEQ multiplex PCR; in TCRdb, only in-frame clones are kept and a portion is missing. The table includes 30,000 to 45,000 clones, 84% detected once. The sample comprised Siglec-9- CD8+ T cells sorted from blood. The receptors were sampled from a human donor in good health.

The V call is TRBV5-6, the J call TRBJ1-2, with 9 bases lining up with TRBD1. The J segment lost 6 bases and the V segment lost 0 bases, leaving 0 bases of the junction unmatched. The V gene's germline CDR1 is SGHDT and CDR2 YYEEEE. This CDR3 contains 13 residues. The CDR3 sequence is CASSLGQGDGYTF. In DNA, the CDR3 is TGTGCCAGCAGCTTGGGACAGGGGGATGGCTACACCTTC.

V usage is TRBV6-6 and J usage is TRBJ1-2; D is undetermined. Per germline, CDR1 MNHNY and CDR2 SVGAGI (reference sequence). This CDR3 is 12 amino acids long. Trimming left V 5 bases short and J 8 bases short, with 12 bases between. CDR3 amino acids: CASSREADGYTF. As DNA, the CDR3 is TGTGCCAGCAGTCGGGAGGCGGACGGCTACACCTTC.

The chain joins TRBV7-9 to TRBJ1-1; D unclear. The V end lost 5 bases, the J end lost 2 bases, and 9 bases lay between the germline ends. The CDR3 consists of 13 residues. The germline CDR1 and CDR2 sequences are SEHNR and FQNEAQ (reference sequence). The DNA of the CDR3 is TGTGCCAGCAGCCCCCGCCTTAACACTGAAGCTTTCTTT. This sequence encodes CASSPRLNTEAFF.

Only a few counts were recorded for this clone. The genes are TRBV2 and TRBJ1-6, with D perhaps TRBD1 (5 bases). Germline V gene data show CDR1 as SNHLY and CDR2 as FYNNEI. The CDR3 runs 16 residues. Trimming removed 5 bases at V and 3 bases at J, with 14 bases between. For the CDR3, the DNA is TGTGCCAGCAGTTCGGGGCAGGCCAGCTATAATTCACCCCTCCACTTT. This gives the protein CASSSGQASYNSPLHF.

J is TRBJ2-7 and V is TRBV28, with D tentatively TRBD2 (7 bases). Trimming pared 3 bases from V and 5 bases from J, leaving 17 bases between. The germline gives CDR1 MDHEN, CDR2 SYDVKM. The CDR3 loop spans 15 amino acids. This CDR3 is CASSFSGGGAHEQYF. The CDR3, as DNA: TGTGCCAGCAGTTTTAGCGGAGGGGGGGCCCACGAGCAGTACTTC.

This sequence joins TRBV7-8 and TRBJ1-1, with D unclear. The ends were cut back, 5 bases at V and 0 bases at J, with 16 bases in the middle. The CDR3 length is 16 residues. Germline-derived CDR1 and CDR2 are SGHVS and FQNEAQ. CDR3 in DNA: TGTGCCAGCAGCCACGAAGTAGGGCTAATGAACACTGAAGCTTTCTTT. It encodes CASSHEVGLMNTEAFF.

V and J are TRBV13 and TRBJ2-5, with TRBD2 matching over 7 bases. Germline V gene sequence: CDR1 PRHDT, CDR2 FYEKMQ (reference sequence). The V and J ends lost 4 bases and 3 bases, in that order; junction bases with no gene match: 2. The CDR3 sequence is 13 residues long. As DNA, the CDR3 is TGTGCCAGCAGCTCGCTAGCGGAAGAGACCCAGTACTTC. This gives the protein CASSSLAEETQYF.

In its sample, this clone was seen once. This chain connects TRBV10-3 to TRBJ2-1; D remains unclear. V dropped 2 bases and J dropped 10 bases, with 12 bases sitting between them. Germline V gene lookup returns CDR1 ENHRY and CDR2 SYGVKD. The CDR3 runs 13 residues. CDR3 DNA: TGTGCCATCAGTGAGCCATCGGTGTACGAGCAGTTCTTC. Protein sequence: CAISEPSVYEQFF.

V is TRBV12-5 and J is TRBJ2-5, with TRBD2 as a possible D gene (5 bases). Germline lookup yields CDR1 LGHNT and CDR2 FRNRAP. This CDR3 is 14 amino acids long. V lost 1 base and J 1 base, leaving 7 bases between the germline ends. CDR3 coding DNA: TGTGCTAGTGGTTTGGGAGCGGTCCAAGAGACCCAGTACTTC. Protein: CASGLGAVQETQYF.

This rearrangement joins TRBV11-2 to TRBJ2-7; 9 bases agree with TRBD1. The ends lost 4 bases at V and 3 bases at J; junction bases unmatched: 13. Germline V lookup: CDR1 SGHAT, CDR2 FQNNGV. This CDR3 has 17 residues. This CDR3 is CASSWPGQGVSFYEQYF. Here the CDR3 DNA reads TGTGCCAGCAGCTGGCCGGGACAGGGCGTTTCTTTCTACGAGCAGTACTTC.